Presented here are 12 T cell receptor beta chains from one specimen sequenced in a study of siplizumab effects on memory and regulatory T cells. Clones were sequenced by immunoSEQ multiplex PCR, and TCRdb holds only the in-frame ones, with some missing. Here the sample spans about 120,000 clones, approximately 92% being singletons. Sequencing input: non-Treg CD4+ T cells sorted from blood. The receptors derive from a human donor in good health.

V is TRBV6-5 and J is TRBJ1-5, with D unresolved. Germline CDR1 is MNHEY and CDR2 is SVGAGI. The CDR3 runs to 14 residues. V lost 6 bases and J 6 bases, leaving 15 bases between the germline ends. The CDR3 nucleotides read TGTGCCAGCAGCCCTGGCCAGACGCGTCAGCCCCAGCATTTT. It specifies CASSPGQTRQPQHF.

The chain is built from TRBV28 and TRBJ1-1; D is possibly TRBD1 (6 bases). CDR3 length: 14 amino acids. V was clipped by 2 bases and J by 4 bases, with 11 bases between them. CDR1 is MDHEN, CDR2 SYDVKM, per germline. The CDR3 here is CASSLVKGGTEAFF. CDR3 coding DNA: TGTGCCAGCAGTTTAGTGAAGGGGGGCACTGAAGCTTTCTTT.

V is TRBV29-1 and J is TRBJ1-2, with a possible D match to TRBD1 (5 bases). Germline loops: CDR1 SQVTM, CDR2 ANQGSEA. Trimming took 5 bases from V and 1 from J, leaving 11 bases between them. The CDR3 length is 13 residues. The CDR3 region has the DNA TGCAGCGTTACGACAGCATTTAACTATGGCTACACCTTC. Its protein is CSVTTAFNYGYTF. The whole variable domain, filled in from reference TRBV29-1 and TRBJ1-2, reads SAVISQKPSRDICQRGTSLTIQCQVDSQVTMMFWYRQQPGQSLTLIATANQGSEATYESGFVIDKFPISRPNLTFSTLTVSNMSPEDSSIYLCSVTTAFNYGYTFGSGTRLTVV.

The chain links TRBV6-7 to TRBJ2-7; D not resolved. Being an ORF, TRBV6-7 has a function that is uncertain. The CDR3 sequence is 13 residues long. With 7 bases removed from V and 3 bases from J, the gap between germline ends came to 13 bases. CDR3 in amino acids: CASILTSVYEQYF. CDR3 in DNA: TGTGCCAGCATATTAACCTCGGTCTACGAGCAGTACTTC.

This clone was observed once. The chain combines TRBV7-2 with TRBJ2-6; perhaps TRBD2 as D (6 bases). V shed 5 bases and J shed 9 bases, with 11 bases lying between them. Germline V gene lookup returns CDR1 SGHTA and CDR2 FQGNSA. The CDR3 has 13 residues. CDR3 loop: CASSIRRVNVLTF. Here the CDR3 DNA reads TGTGCCAGCAGCATCCGGAGGGTCAACGTCCTGACTTTC.

This clone was seen a single time. In the same sample, other DNA sequences code for this CDR3. V gene TRBV6-1 combines with J gene TRBJ2-7; no clear D. CDR3 length equals 12 residues. V was trimmed by 8 bases and J by 0 bases, leaving 8 bases between them. In germline, CDR1 is MNHNS, CDR2 SASEGT. The CDR3 DNA reads TGTGCCAGCTCCCTGAGCTCCTACGAGCAGTACTTC. Translated, it gives CASSLSSYEQYF.

This chain joins TRBV5-1 and TRBJ1-1; D uncertain. The CDR3 length is 13 residues. Germline CDR1 is SGHRS and CDR2 is YFSETQ. The V end lost 1 base, the J end lost 5 bases, and 9 bases lay between the germline ends. CDR3 DNA sequence: TGCGCCAGCAGCTTGTTAGGTGTAACTGAAGCTTTCTTT. Protein sequence: CASSLLGVTEAFF.

This clone appeared once. V and J are TRBV2 and TRBJ1-4; TRBD1 matches at 8 bases. Germline CDR1 is SNHLY and CDR2 is FYNNEI. J was trimmed by 5 bases and V by 4 bases; bases with no gene match: 12. The CDR3 contains 17 residues. Here the CDR3 reads CASSVRAGTGFNEKLFF. In nucleotides, the CDR3 is TGTGCCAGCAGTGTGAGGGCCGGGACAGGTTTCAATGAAAAACTGTTTTTT.

J is TRBJ1-2 and V is TRBV11-2; 9 bases match TRBD1. Germline CDR1 SGHAT, CDR2 FQNNGV. J gave up 3 bases and V 4 bases, and 3 bases lay outside the gene matches. The length of the CDR3 is 14 residues. As DNA, the CDR3 is TGTGCCAGCAGCTCACAGGGGGCCGACTATGGCTACACCTTC. Protein product: CASSSQGADYGYTF.

Written as DNA, the CDR3 is TGTGCCAGCAGCTTAGATCCTAGCGGGGGGATACAAGAGACCCAGTACTTC. Protein product: CASSLDPSGGIQETQYF. The chain is built from TRBV11-2 and TRBJ2-5; 11 bases map to TRBD2. From germline, CDR1 is SGHAT and CDR2 FQNNGV. CDR3 size: 17 residues. Trimming took 0 bases from V and 2 from J; bases not matched to a gene: 5.

The CDR3 sequence is CASSSGTSGGREETQYF. The CDR3 DNA reads TGTGCCAGCAGCTCCGGGACTAGCGGGGGGAGGGAAGAGACCCAGTACTTC. The chain is built from TRBV7-2 and TRBJ2-5, with 15 bases matching TRBD2. Trimming cost V 4 bases and J 3 bases; bases outside gene matches: 6. This CDR3 is built from 17 residues. Germline V gene lookup returns CDR1 SGHTA and CDR2 FQGNSA.

The V gene is TRBV11-3, the J gene TRBJ2-7; D call uncertain. Per germline, CDR1 SGHNT and CDR2 YENEEA. The V end was cut by 2 bases, the J end by 2 bases, with 10 bases between. The CDR3 spans 14 residues. CDR3 DNA sequence: TGTGCCAGCAGCTTATCAGGCAGAACCTACGAGCAGTACTTC. Translation: CASSLSGRTYEQYF. Using reference TRBV11-3 and TRBJ2-7 for the parts outside the CDR3, the full variable domain is EAGVVQSPRYKIIEKKQPVAFWCNPISGHNTLYWYLQNLGQGPELLIRYENEEAVDDSQLPKDRFSAERLKGVDSTLKIQPAELGDSAVYLCASSLSGRTYEQYFGPGTRLTVT.